This T cell receptor (beta chain) stems from a study of T cells in Graves' hyperthyroidism and ophthalmopathy. Findings and limits, study-wide: Within blood appeared most thyroid clonotypes that had expanded above 0.001.

TCR beta CDR3 sequences were amplified from RNA transcripts. The study used the HTBI primer set for a first-round RT-PCR of the TCR CDR3. TCRdb fed the multiplex PCR reads into MiXCR, producing one record per CDR3 protein. Here the sample spans 750,000 to 950,000 distinct CDR3 sequences, about two fifths being singletons. This clonotype was detected many times. Its antigen is as yet unknown. Patients aged 18 to 65 with hyperthyroidism were newly diagnosed, with duration under 2 months. Uncontrolled infection, other autoimmune disease, pregnancy or lactation barred patients from enrollment. The sequenced sample was blood. The TCR originated in a man between 18 and 35 years old with Graves' hyperthyroidism.

The CDR3 loop reads CAISPSGATNTGELFF. CDR3 nucleotide sequence: TGTGCCATCAGTCCTAGCGGGGCGACGAACACCGGGGAGCTGTTTTTT. This rearrangement joins TRBV10-3 to TRBJ2-2, with 9 bases that match TRBD2. The CDR3 sequence is 16 residues long. The germline gives CDR1 ENHRY, CDR2 SYGVKD. V shed 5 bases, J shed 0 bases, and the junction held 4 bases outside the gene matches.